This T cell receptor (beta chain) derives from a study of blood T cell repertoires in COVID-19. Study-level background: Whether acute or convalescent, the COVID-19 samples came from the United States, Italy and Spain. T cells, B-cell-depleted T cells, or PBMCs provided the cDNA or gDNA that served as material.

Original processing notes: Amplification with reference gene primers provided the estimates of nucleated cell counts. Sequencing used immunoSEQ multiplex PCR; TCRdb keeps in-frame clones, though not all of them. Clonal size and the V and J genes are those of that table, whereas D and trimming came from the DNA. This table holds under 200,000 clones, 89% found once. In Cohort 3, a recovered donor had either two negative PCRs, clearance, or symptom resolution. The CDR3 extends over 15 amino acids. Losses at the gene ends were 5 bases for V and 3 bases for J; bases not matched to a gene: 5. Germline assignment: CDR1 ENHRY and CDR2 SYGVKD.

Sequencing was carried out using PBMCs or T cells enriched from blood (not recorded which). The sequence derives from a woman between 18 and 29 years old who had recovered from COVID-19. The chain employs TRBV10-3 and TRBJ2-5; 11 nucleotides align to TRBD2. The CDR3: CAISLSGRAEETQYF. As DNA, the CDR3 is TGTGCCATCAGTCTTAGCGGGAGGGCCGAAGAGACCCAGTACTTC.